This T cell receptor (beta chain) was identified in a study of Graves' ophthalmopathy and Graves' hyperthyroidism. RNA transcripts provided the template for amplifying TCR beta CDR3 regions. Investigators did first-round RT-PCR with HTBI primers, then second-round multiplex PCR. TCRdb reprocessed the multiplex PCR reads via MiXCR and lists one record per CDR3 protein. The repertoire holds hundreds of thousands of distinct CDR3 sequences, with around a fifth as singletons. CDR3 size: 14 residues. Trimming pared 5 bases from V and 4 bases from J, leaving 14 bases between. The J gene is TRBJ1-2, the V gene TRBV12-3 or TRBV12-4; D unclear. Sequencing was carried out using peripheral blood. The source is a young woman with stable Graves' hyperthyroidism. CDR3 nucleotides: TGTGCCAGCAGTGGCGGTGAGGGAGGCTATGGCTACACCTTC. Translation gives CASSGGEGGYGYTF.